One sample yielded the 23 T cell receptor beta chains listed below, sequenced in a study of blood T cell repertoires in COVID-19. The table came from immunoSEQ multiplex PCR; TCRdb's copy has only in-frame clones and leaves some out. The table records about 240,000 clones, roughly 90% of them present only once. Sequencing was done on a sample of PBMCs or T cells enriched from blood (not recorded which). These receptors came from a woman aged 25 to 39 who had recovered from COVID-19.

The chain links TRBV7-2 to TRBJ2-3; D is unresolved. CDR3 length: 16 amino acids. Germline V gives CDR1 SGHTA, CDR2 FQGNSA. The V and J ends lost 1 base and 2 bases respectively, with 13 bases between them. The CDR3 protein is CASSLGRVGFTDTQYF. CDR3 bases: TGTGCCAGCAGCTTAGGTCGGGTCGGATTCACAGATACGCAGTATTTT.

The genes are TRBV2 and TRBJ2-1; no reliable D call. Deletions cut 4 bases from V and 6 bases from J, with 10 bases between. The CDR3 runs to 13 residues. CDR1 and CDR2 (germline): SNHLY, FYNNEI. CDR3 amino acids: CASSGLVGNEQFF. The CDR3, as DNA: TGTGCCAGCAGTGGGCTAGTCGGCAATGAGCAGTTCTTC.

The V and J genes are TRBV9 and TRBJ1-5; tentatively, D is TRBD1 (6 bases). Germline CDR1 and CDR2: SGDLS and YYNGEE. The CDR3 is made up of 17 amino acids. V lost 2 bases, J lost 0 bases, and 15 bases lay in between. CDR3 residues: CASSVPPRGSSNQPQHF. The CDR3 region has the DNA TGTGCCAGCAGCGTGCCACCCAGGGGATCTAGCAATCAGCCCCAGCATTTT.

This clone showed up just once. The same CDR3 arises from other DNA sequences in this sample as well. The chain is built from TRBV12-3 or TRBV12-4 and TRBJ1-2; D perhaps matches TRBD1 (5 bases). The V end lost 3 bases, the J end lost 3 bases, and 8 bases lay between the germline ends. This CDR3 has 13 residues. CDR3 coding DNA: TGTGCCAGCAGTTTGGGGGGGTACTATGGCTACACCTTC. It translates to CASSLGGYYGYTF.

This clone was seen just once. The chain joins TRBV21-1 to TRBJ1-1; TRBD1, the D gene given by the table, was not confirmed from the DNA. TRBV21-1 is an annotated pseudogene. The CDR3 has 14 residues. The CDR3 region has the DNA TGTGCCAGCAGCAAAGTCAGGAAGGCTAAAGAAGCTTTCTTT. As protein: CASSKVRKAKEAFF.

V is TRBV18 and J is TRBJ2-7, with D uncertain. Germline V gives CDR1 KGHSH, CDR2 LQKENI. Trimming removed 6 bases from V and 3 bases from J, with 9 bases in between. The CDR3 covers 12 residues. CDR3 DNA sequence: TGTGCCAGCTCCCCTCCCGGCTACGAGCAGTACTTC. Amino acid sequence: CASSPPGYEQYF. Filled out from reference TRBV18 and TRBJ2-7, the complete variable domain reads NAGVMQNPRHLVRRRGQEARLRCSPMKGHSHVYWYRQLPEEGLKFMVYLQKENIIDESGMPKERFSAEFPKEGPSILRIQQVVRGDSAAYFCASSPPGYEQYFGPGTRLTVT.

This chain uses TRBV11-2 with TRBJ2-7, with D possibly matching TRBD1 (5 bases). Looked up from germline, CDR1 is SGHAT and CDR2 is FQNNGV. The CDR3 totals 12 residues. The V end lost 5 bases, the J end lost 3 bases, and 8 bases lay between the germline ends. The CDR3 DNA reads TGTGCCAGCAGCCACGACAGCTACGAGCAGTACTTC. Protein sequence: CASSHDSYEQYF. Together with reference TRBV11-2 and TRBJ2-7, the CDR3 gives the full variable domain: EAGVAQSPRYKIIEKRQSVAFWCNPISGHATLYWYQQILGQGPKLLIQFQNNGVVDDSQLPKDRFSAERLKGVDSTLKIQPAKLEDSAVYLCASSHDSYEQYFGPGTRLTVT.

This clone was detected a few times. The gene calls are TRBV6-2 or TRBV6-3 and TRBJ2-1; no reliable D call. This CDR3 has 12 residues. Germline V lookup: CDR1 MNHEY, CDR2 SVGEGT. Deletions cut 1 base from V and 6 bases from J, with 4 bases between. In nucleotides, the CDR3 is TGTGCCAGCAGTTACTTATCCAATGAGCAGTTCTTC. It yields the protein CASSYLSNEQFF.

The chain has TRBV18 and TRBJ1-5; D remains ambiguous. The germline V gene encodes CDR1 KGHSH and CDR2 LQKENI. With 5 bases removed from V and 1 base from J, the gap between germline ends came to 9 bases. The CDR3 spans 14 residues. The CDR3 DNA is TGTGCCAGCTCAATTGCACAGAGCAATCAGCCCCAGCATTTT. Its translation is CASSIAQSNQPQHF.

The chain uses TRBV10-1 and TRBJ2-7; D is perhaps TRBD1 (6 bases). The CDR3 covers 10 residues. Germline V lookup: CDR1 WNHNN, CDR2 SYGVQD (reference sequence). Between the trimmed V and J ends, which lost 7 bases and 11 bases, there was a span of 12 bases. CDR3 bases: TGCGCCAGCAAAGGGGCAGGGGAGTACTTC. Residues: CASKGAGEYF.

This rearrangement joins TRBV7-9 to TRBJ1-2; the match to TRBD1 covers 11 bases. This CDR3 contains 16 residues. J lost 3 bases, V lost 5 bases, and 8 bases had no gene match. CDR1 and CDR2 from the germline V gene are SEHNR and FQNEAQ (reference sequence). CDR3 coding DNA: TGTGCCAGCAGCCCCCGGACAGGGGGCATTGACTATGGCTACACCTTC. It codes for CASSPRTGGIDYGYTF.

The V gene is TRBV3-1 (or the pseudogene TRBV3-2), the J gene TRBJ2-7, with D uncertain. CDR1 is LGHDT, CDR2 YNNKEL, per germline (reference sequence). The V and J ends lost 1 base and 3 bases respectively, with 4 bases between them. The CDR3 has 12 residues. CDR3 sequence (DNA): TGTGCCAGCAGCCAAGCTATCTACGAGCAGTACTTC. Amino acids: CASSQAIYEQYF.

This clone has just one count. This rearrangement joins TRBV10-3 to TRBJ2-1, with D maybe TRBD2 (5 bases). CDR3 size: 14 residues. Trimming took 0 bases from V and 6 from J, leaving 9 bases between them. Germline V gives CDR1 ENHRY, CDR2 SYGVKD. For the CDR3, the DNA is TGTGCCATCAGTGAGTCGAGCGGAGGCAATGAGCAGTTCTTC. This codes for CAISESSGGNEQFF.

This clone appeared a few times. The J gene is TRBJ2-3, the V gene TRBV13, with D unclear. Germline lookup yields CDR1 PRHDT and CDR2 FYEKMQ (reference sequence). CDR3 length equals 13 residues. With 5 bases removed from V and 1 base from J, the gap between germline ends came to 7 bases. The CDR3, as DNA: TGTGCCAGCAGCATGGGCGGCACAGATACGCAGTATTTT. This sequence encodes CASSMGGTDTQYF.

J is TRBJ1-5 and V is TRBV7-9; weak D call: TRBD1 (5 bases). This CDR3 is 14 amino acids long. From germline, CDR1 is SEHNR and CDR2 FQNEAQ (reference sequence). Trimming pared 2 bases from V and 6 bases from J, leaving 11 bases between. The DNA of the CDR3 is TGTGCCAGCAGCTTATTAGGGGCAGCTCAGCCCCAGCATTTT. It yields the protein CASSLLGAAQPQHF.

CDR3 nucleotides: TGTGCCAGCTCACCATGGACAGGGGGCATTAACTATGGCTACACCTTC. It specifies CASSPWTGGINYGYTF. V usage is TRBV18 and J usage is TRBJ1-2, with 11 positions matching TRBD1. CDR1 KGHSH and CDR2 LQKENI come from the germline V gene. The CDR3 extends over 16 amino acids. After removal of 2 bases from V and 1 base from J, the junction contained 3 bases not matched to a gene.

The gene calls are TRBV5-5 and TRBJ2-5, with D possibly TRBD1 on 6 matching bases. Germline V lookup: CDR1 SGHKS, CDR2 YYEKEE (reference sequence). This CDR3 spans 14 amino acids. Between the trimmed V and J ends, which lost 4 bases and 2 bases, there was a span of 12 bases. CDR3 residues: CASSPGQNQETQYF. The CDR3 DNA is TGTGCCAGCAGCCCCGGACAGAATCAAGAGACCCAGTACTTC.

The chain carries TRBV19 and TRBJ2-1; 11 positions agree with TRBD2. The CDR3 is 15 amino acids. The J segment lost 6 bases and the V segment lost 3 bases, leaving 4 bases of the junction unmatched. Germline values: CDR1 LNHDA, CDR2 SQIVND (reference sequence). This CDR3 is CASSIFSGRANEQFF. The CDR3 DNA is TGTGCCAGTAGTATTTTTAGCGGGAGGGCCAATGAGCAGTTCTTC. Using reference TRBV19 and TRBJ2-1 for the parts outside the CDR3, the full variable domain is DGGITQSPKYLFRKEGQNVTLSCEQNLNHDAMYWYRQDPGQGLRLIYYSQIVNDFQKGDIAEGYSVSREKKESFPLTVTSAQKNPTAFYLCASSIFSGRANEQFFGPGTRLTVL.

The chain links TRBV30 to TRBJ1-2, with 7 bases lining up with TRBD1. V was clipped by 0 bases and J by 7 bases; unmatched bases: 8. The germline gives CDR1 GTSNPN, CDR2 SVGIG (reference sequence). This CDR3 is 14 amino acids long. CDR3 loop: CAWSVTGKGSGYTF. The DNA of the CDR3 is TGTGCCTGGAGTGTGACAGGGAAGGGAAGTGGCTACACCTTC.

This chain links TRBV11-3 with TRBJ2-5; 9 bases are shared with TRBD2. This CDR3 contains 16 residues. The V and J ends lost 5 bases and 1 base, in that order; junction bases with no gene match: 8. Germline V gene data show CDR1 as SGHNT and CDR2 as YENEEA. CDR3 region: CASSPGGRALQETQYF. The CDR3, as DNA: TGTGCCAGCAGCCCTGGCGGGAGGGCCCTCCAAGAGACCCAGTACTTC.

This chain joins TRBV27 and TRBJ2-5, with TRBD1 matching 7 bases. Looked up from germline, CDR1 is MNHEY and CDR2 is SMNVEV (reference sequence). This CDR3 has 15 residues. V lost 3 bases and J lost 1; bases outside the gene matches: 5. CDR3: CASSFGQASQETQYF. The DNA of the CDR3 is TGTGCCAGCAGTTTTGGACAGGCGAGCCAAGAGACCCAGTACTTC.

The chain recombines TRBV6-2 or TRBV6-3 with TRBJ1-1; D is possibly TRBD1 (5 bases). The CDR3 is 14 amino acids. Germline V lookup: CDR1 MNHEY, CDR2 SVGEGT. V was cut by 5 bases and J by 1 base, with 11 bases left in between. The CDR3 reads CASSPHQGNTEAFF. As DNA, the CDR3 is TGTGCCAGCAGTCCACATCAGGGGAACACTGAAGCTTTCTTT.

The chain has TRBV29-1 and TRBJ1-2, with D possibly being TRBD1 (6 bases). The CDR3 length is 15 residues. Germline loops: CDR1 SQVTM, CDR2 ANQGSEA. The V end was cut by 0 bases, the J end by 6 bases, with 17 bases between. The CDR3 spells CSVEEWSDRTDGYTF. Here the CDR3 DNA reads TGCAGCGTTGAAGAATGGTCAGACAGGACGGATGGCTACACCTTC. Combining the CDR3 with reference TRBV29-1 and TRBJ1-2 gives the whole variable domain SAVISQKPSRDICQRGTSLTIQCQVDSQVTMMFWYRQQPGQSLTLIATANQGSEATYESGFVIDKFPISRPNLTFSTLTVSNMSPEDSSIYLCSVEEWSDRTDGYTFGSGTRLTVV.